The 24 T cell receptor beta chains below were found in one sample sequenced in a study of shared T cell receptors in the human thymus. Sequenced by immunoSEQ multiplex PCR; TCRdb stores in-frame clones only, minus some. The sample contains approximately 580,000 clones, around 82% of which appear only once. The sample was also linked to a second study, of human thymus T cells.

The source material was thymocytes. The receptors shown here come from a boy under two years old with a congenital heart defect.

This chain uses TRBV28 with TRBJ2-7; D may be TRBD2 (6 bases). From germline, CDR1 is MDHEN and CDR2 SYDVKM. Trimming pared 5 bases from V and 0 bases from J, leaving 8 bases between. The CDR3 covers 13 residues. CDR3 DNA: TGTGCCAGCAGTGGGGACTTCTCCTACGAGCAGTACTTC. Its protein product is CASSGDFSYEQYF. Full variable domain (missing parts from reference TRBV28 and TRBJ2-7): DVKVTQSSRYLVKRTGEKVFLECVQDMDHENMFWYRQDPGLGLRLIYFSYDVKMKEKGDIPEGYSVSREKKERFSLILESASTNQTSMYLCASSGDFSYEQYFGPGTRLTVT.

The CDR3 spells CASSPGGQGYEQYF. The CDR3 bases are TGTGCCAGCAGCCCCGGGGGACAGGGATACGAGCAGTACTTC. This chain links TRBV6-5 with TRBJ2-7, with 9 bases that match TRBD1. In germline, CDR1 is MNHEY, CDR2 SVGAGI. CDR3 length: 14 amino acids. V was clipped by 6 bases and J by 4 bases; unmatched bases: 7.

The V and J genes are TRBV21-1 and TRBJ1-2. TRBV21-1 is designated a pseudogene. The CDR3 has 14 residues. The CDR3 DNA sequence: TGTGCCAGCAGCAAAGGGGCCGGGGGTGGAGGCTACACCTTC. This encodes CASSKGAGGGGYTF.

The table lists this clone with a count of one. V gene TRBV7-2 combines with J gene TRBJ2-5, with TRBD1 as a possible D gene (5 bases). V was cut by 4 bases and J by 2 bases, with 11 bases left in between. Per the germline V gene, CDR1 is SGHTA and CDR2 is FQGNSA. The CDR3 runs 14 residues. The CDR3 nucleotides read TGTGCCAGCAGCTCACAGGCAGTACAAGAGACCCAGTACTTC. This sequence encodes CASSSQAVQETQYF. The complete variable domain, with remaining parts taken from reference TRBV7-2 and TRBJ2-5, reads GAGVSQSPSNKVTEKGKDVELRCDPISGHTALYWYRQSLGQGLEFLIYFQGNSAPDKSGLPSDRFSAERTGGSVSTLTIQRTQQEDSAVYLCASSSQAVQETQYFGPGTRLLVL.

The CDR3 coding sequence is TGTGCCAGTAGACCCCTGCCGGGAAACTATGGCTACACCTTC. It is translated as CASRPLPGNYGYTF. This sequence joins TRBV19 and TRBJ1-2; D remains unclear. The V end was cut by 6 bases, the J end by 2 bases, with 13 bases between. Germline loops: CDR1 LNHDA, CDR2 SQIVND (reference sequence). This CDR3 comprises 14 residues.

This clone was picked up one time. J is TRBJ1-1 and V is TRBV12-5; 9 bases match TRBD1. The CDR3 consists of 15 residues. The J segment lost 6 bases and the V segment lost 3 bases, leaving 8 bases of the junction unmatched. CDR1 and CDR2 from the germline V gene are LGHNT and FRNRAP. For the CDR3, the DNA is TGTGCTAGTGGTTTACTCAACAGGGGGCCATCTGAAGCTTTCTTT. It encodes CASGLLNRGPSEAFF.

The rearrangement joins TRBV27 to TRBJ2-2; TRBD2 agrees at 7 bases. Looked up from germline, CDR1 is MNHEY and CDR2 is SMNVEV (reference sequence). This CDR3 spans 18 amino acids. The V segment lost 3 bases and the J segment 6 bases; nucleotides outside the gene matches: 16. CDR3 sequence (DNA): TGTGCCAGCAGTTTCAAACCGGGCCACGGGGCGGGGGCCGGGGAGCTGTTTTTT. Translating it yields CASSFKPGHGAGAGELFF.

In this sample, this clone turned up a few times. The V gene is TRBV7-2, the J gene TRBJ2-5, with TRBD2 identical over 9 bases. Germline V CDR1 and CDR2: SGHTA, FQGNSA. V lost 1 base to trimming and J lost 1 base; unmatched junction nucleotides: 4. This CDR3 contains 16 residues. The CDR3 is CASSLDSGRSQETQYF. The CDR3 nucleotides are TGTGCCAGCAGCTTAGATAGCGGGAGAAGCCAAGAGACCCAGTACTTC.

The gene calls are TRBV5-8 and TRBJ2-7, with 10 bases lining up with TRBD1. V shed 2 bases, J shed 4 bases, and the junction held 9 bases outside the gene matches. Germline V CDR1 and CDR2: SGHTS, YDEGEE. The CDR3 length is 16 residues. CDR3 sequence reads: CASSLSRGTGDYEQYF. The DNA of the CDR3 is TGTGCCAGCAGCTTATCTAGGGGGACAGGGGATTACGAGCAGTACTTC.

The J gene is TRBJ2-7, the V gene TRBV28; the D gene is possibly TRBD2 (7 bases). The CDR3 runs to 15 residues. V was cut by 6 bases and J by 1 base, with 16 bases left in between. Germline assignment: CDR1 MDHEN and CDR2 SYDVKM. CDR3 DNA: TGTGCCAGCAGGGGGGGGGCGCCCCCGTCCTACGAGCAGTACTTC. Protein product: CASRGGAPPSYEQYF.

This chain joins TRBV28 and TRBJ1-5; D possibly corresponds to TRBD1 (5 bases). The CDR3 spans 14 residues. V was shortened by 7 bases and J by 6 bases, with 16 bases between the two germline ends. The germline gives CDR1 MDHEN, CDR2 SYDVKM. In DNA form, the CDR3 reads TGTGCCAGCAACTACGCGGAGGGGAGTCAGCCCCAGCATTTT. This encodes CASNYAEGSQPQHF.

The V call is TRBV28, the J call TRBJ2-7; the D gene is possibly TRBD1 (5 bases). V lost 2 bases, J lost 0 bases, and 11 bases lay in between. CDR3 length: 15 residues. In germline, CDR1 is MDHEN, CDR2 SYDVKM. The CDR3 nucleotides read TGTGCCAGCAGTTTACCCAGGGTGAGCTCCTACGAGCAGTACTTC. This codes for CASSLPRVSSYEQYF.

The chain links TRBV30 to TRBJ1-3; D not certain. There are 13 residues in the CDR3. V was clipped by 1 base and J by 4 bases, with 8 bases between them. The germline CDR1 and CDR2 sequences are GTSNPN and SVGIG (reference sequence). The CDR3 DNA sequence: TGTGCCTGGAGTGCCCTCGGGGGAAACACCATATATTTT. Translated, it gives CAWSALGGNTIYF.

The rearrangement uses TRBV4-2 and TRBJ2-1, with D possibly being TRBD2 (6 bases). Trimming removed 1 base at V and 6 bases at J, with 13 bases between. Per the germline V gene, CDR1 is LGHNA and CDR2 is YNFKEQ. CDR3 size: 15 residues. As DNA, the CDR3 is TGTGCCAGCAGCCAAGCAGGATTCGGGGGCAATGAGCAGTTCTTC. Protein product: CASSQAGFGGNEQFF.

The CDR3 region has the DNA TGTGCCAGCAGCAGCGGGACGGACCCGTTGTACTTC. This encodes CASSSGTDPLYF. This rearrangement joins TRBV5-6 to TRBJ2-7; 7 nucleotides line up with TRBD2. Germline V gene data show CDR1 as SGHDT and CDR2 as YYEEEE. The CDR3 totals 12 residues. Trimming at V came to 4 bases and at J to 12 bases, leaving 10 bases not matched to a gene.

This chain joins TRBV28 and TRBJ2-5; the D gene is possibly TRBD2 (5 bases). The germline V and J ends were trimmed by 6 bases and 5 bases, with 16 bases remaining between them. The CDR3 is 14 amino acids. The germline V gene encodes CDR1 MDHEN and CDR2 SYDVKM. The DNA of the CDR3 is TGTGCCAGCAGCCTAAGGCGGGCTCGGGAGACCCAGTACTTC. It codes for CASSLRRARETQYF. Looking up the rest from reference TRBV28 and TRBJ2-5 gives the full variable domain: DVKVTQSSRYLVKRTGEKVFLECVQDMDHENMFWYRQDPGLGLRLIYFSYDVKMKEKGDIPEGYSVSREKKERFSLILESASTNQTSMYLCASSLRRARETQYFGPGTRLLVL.

The chain has TRBV7-9 and TRBJ2-7; TRBD1 matches 7 bases. The CDR3 is 15 amino acids. Germline V gene sequence: CDR1 SEHNR, CDR2 FQNEAQ (reference sequence). Trimming cost V 5 bases and J 3 bases; bases outside gene matches: 10. The chain's CDR3 is CASSHTGEGNYEQYF. The DNA of the CDR3 is TGTGCCAGCAGCCATACAGGGGAAGGTAACTACGAGCAGTACTTC.

The chain uses TRBV27 and TRBJ1-4, with 8 bases matching TRBD1. With V trimmed by 5 bases and J by 7 bases, 3 bases remained unmatched. Germline CDR1 and CDR2: MNHEY and SMNVEV (reference sequence). The length of the CDR3 is 13 residues. DNA for the CDR3: TGTGCCAGCAGTCCCAGGGGGCGTGAAAAACTGTTTTTT. Encoded protein: CASSPRGREKLFF.

The chain recombines TRBV5-1 with TRBJ1-2; 8 bases agree with TRBD1. Germline V gene lookup returns CDR1 SGHRS and CDR2 YFSETQ. With 4 bases clipped from V and 7 bases from J, the junction kept 9 bases outside the gene matches. The CDR3 runs to 14 residues. The CDR3 loop reads CASSVDRARCGYTF. In DNA form, the CDR3 reads TGCGCCAGCAGCGTGGACAGGGCCAGGTGTGGCTACACCTTC.

The rearrangement links TRBV6-5 to TRBJ2-5; D ambiguous. Germline-derived CDR1 and CDR2 are MNHEY and SVGAGI. Trimming removed 5 bases at V and 7 bases at J, with 20 bases between. CDR3 length: 15 amino acids. CDR3 amino acids: CASSPSAPQKWTQYF. The CDR3 DNA is TGTGCCAGCAGTCCCTCCGCCCCCCAGAAGTGGACCCAGTACTTC.

V usage is TRBV7-2 and J usage is TRBJ2-5; TRBD1 matches 9 bases. Germline V gene sequence: CDR1 SGHTA, CDR2 FQGNSA. The length of the CDR3 is 16 residues. Unmatched junction bases numbered 10, after V lost 7 bases and J lost 1 base. CDR3 region: CASTGQGTGPQETQYF. CDR3 sequence (DNA): TGTGCCAGCACCGGACAGGGGACGGGCCCCCAAGAGACCCAGTACTTC.

The V call is TRBV7-9, the J call TRBJ2-7; D is unclear. The germline V gene encodes CDR1 SEHNR and CDR2 FQNEAQ (reference sequence). This CDR3 is built from 13 residues. V lost 1 base and J 3 bases, leaving 7 bases between the germline ends. CDR3 in amino acids: CASSLGSGYEQYF. In DNA form, the CDR3 reads TGTGCCAGCAGCTTAGGATCGGGCTACGAGCAGTACTTC.

The chain couples TRBV5-3 to TRBJ1-1; tentatively, D is TRBD1 (5 bases). TRBV5-3 is sorted into the ORF group, with uncertain function. The V end lost 2 bases, the J end lost 1 base, and 12 bases lay between the germline ends. The CDR3 contains 15 residues. This CDR3 reads CARSFPFDRNTEAFF. The CDR3 nucleotides are TGTGCCAGAAGCTTCCCTTTTGACAGGAACACTGAAGCTTTCTTT.

V and J are TRBV5-4 and TRBJ1-2, with D perhaps TRBD1 (5 bases). Looked up from germline, CDR1 is SGHNT and CDR2 is YYREEE (reference sequence). V lost 3 bases, J lost 3 bases, and 9 bases lay in between. This CDR3 comprises 13 residues. The CDR3 bases are TGTGCCAGCAGCTGGCGGGGGGACTATGGCTACACCTTC. This codes for CASSWRGDYGYTF.